The subject of this entry is one TCR beta chain. The sample is drawn from a study of blood T cell repertoires in COVID-19. The wider study: Samples came from the United States, Italy and Spain, spanning acute and convalescent COVID-19. Sources were T cells, B-cell-depleted T cells, or PBMCs; the material itself was cDNA or gDNA.

Under the authors' procedure: Reference gene primers were amplified, and this amplification served to estimate nucleated cell counts. Generated by immunoSEQ multiplex PCR, the TCRdb table keeps only in-frame clones and is missing some. The DNA gave D and trimming, while V, J and clone size come from that table. This table has some 31,000 clones, 65% to 90% appearing once. Germline CDR1 reads SGHNT; CDR2 reads YYREEE (reference sequence). Trimming removed 0 bases from V and 7 bases from J; junction bases left unmatched: 4. The CDR3 loop spans 15 amino acids. Source material: peripheral blood. The TCR was taken from a woman aged 55-70 years with active COVID-19. The gene calls are TRBV5-4 and TRBJ1-4; 9 bases line up with TRBD1. CDR3 sequence (DNA): TGTGCCAGCAGCTTGGCCGGGACAGGGACTGAAAAACTGTTTTTT. Protein product: CASSLAGTGTEKLFF.